One and the same sample provided the 3 T cell receptor beta chains below, sequenced in a study of post-analysis software for immune sequencing data. Libraries were made from TCR beta cDNA, and they carried unique molecular identifiers. TCRdb reprocessed the PCR reads via MiXCR and lists one record per CDR3 protein. This sample has roughly 620,000 distinct CDR3 sequences, with 44% found just once. Study-level findings and limits: About five TRBV segments were more frequent in patients than controls; TRBV5-6, TRBV5-1 and TRBV20-1 belonged to this group.

These receptors have no known antigen. What was sequenced was blood. The receptors come from a girl aged 10 to 17 with multiple sclerosis.

This clonotype was counted only a few times. The rearrangement joins TRBV5-1 to TRBJ2-7; 9 bases match TRBD1. V gave up 3 bases and J gave up 4 bases; unmatched junction bases: 14. The germline gives CDR1 SGHRS, CDR2 YFSETQ. The CDR3 length is 17 residues. The CDR3 spells CASSSATPGQGWYEQYF. The CDR3 DNA is TGCGCCAGCAGCTCTGCCACCCCGGGACAGGGTTGGTACGAGCAGTACTTC. Using reference TRBV5-1 and TRBJ2-7 for the parts outside the CDR3, the full variable domain is KAGVTQTPRYLIKTRGQQVTLSCSPISGHRSVSWYQQTPGQGLQFLFEYFSETQRNKGNFPGRFSGRQFSNSRSEMNVSTLELGDSALYLCASSSATPGQGWYEQYFGPGTRLTVT.

This chain joins TRBV20-1 and TRBJ2-7, with D uncertain. V was clipped by 6 bases and J by 6 bases, with 21 bases between them. The CDR3 totals 14 residues. Germline V gives CDR1 DFQATT, CDR2 SNEGSKA (reference sequence). DNA of the CDR3: TGCAGTGCGTCGATCAGTGACGGCTGGGGCGAGCAGTACTTC. This gives the protein CSASISDGWGEQYF.

The chain links TRBV20-1 to TRBJ2-4; TRBD1 might be the D (5 bases). TRBJ2-7 explains the end of the DNA better; the J call may be wrong. The germline gives CDR1 DFQATT, CDR2 SNEGSKA (reference sequence). There are 14 residues in the CDR3. DNA of the CDR3: TGCAGTGCTAGAGGCAACAGGATCGGCAACGAGCAGTACTTC. It is translated as CSARGNRIGNEQYF.